This T cell receptor (beta chain) was profiled in a study of cytomegalovirus exposure and HLA in healthy donors. On the study more broadly: Earlier sequencing of some 170 million T cells yielded 90 million to 140 million unique TCR beta sequences.

Nominal health characterized the donors when sampled, though unrecorded immune exposures were likely. Findings and caveats of the study: Exclusion applied to some V segments, including TRBV6-2 and TRBV6-3, as they were indistinguishable. The authors listed approximately 160 TCR beta chains as cytomegalovirus-associated.

This CDR3 comprises 14 residues. Trimming cost V 6 bases and J 2 bases; bases outside gene matches: 3. Germline V gene sequence: CDR1 MNHEY, CDR2 SMNVEV (reference sequence). Primers: 60 Vbeta forward and 13 Jbeta reverse. Only in-frame clones appear in the TCRdb table, and some are missing; sequencing was by immunoSEQ multiplex PCR. The sample lists around 140,000 clones, approximately 87% occurring once. Details on this clone: Its antigen is unknown.

The TCR comes from a woman in her twenties or thirties in good health and CMV-seronegative. The rearrangement uses TRBV27 and TRBJ2-3; 9 nucleotides match TRBD2. The sample consisted of PBMCs. CDR3 loop: CASRTSGHTDTQYF. CDR3 DNA: TGTGCCAGCAGGACTAGCGGCCACACAGATACGCAGTATTTT.